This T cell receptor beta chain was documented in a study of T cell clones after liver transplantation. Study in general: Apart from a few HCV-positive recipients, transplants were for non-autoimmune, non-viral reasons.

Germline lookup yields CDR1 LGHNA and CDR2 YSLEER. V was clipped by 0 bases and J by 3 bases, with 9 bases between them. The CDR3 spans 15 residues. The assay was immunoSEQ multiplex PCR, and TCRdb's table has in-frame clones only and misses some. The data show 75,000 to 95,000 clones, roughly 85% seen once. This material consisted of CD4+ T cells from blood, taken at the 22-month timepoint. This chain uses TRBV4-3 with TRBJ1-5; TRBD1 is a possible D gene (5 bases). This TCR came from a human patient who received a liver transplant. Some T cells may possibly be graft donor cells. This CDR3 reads CASSQDRQFNQPQHF. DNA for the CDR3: TGCGCCAGCAGCCAAGATAGACAGTTCAATCAGCCCCAGCATTTT.